Listed here are 27 T cell receptor beta chains from one sample, sequenced in a study of neurological immune-mediated disorders. In TCRdb, the 5' RACE reads were re-called with MiXCR into one record per CDR3 protein. The sample holds tens of thousands of distinct CDR3 sequences; more than 3% are singletons and the top ten take about 2%. The specimen was CD4+ T cells from blood. These receptor sequences come from a woman aged 40 to 50 with multiple sclerosis.

In its sample, this clonotype was seen many times. The chain is built from TRBV3-1 and TRBJ1-1; D gene uncertain. Germline V lookup: CDR1 LGHDT, CDR2 YNNKEL (reference sequence). The CDR3 runs 14 residues. Trimming left V 1 base short and J 2 bases short, with 8 bases between. This chain's CDR3 is CASSQAAGNTEAFF. For the CDR3, the DNA is TGTGCCAGCAGCCAAGCTGCAGGAAACACTGAAGCTTTCTTT.

This clonotype was seen many times. This chain joins TRBV5-1 and TRBJ2-4; TRBD2 matches 12 bases. The length of the CDR3 is 16 residues. Looked up from germline, CDR1 is SGHRS and CDR2 is YFSETQ. V lost 2 bases and J lost 4; bases outside the gene matches: 4. The CDR3 nucleotides read TGCGCCAGCAGCTTCGGACTAGCGGGGCCGAAAAACATTCAGTACTTC. This encodes CASSFGLAGPKNIQYF.

In this sample, this clonotype turned up many times. The V gene is TRBV20-1, the J gene TRBJ1-5; a weak D match, TRBD1 (5 bases). Trimming shortened V by 3 bases and J by 5 bases, and 8 bases separated the two germline ends. The length of the CDR3 is 12 residues. Germline V gene data show CDR1 as DFQATT and CDR2 as SNEGSKA (reference sequence). The CDR3 DNA reads as TGCAGTGCTAGTAGGGGCGATCAGCCCCAGCATTTT. It specifies CSASRGDQPQHF.

This clonotype was detected ten times or more. The chain has TRBV9 and TRBJ2-1; 7 nucleotides line up with TRBD2. The CDR3 spans 15 residues. Germline-derived CDR1 and CDR2 are SGDLS and YYNGEE. With 4 bases clipped from V and 3 bases from J, the junction kept 7 bases outside the gene matches. CDR3 coding DNA: TGTGCCAGCAGCCACAGCGGGGTGAACTACAATGAGCAGTTCTTC. As protein: CASSHSGVNYNEQFF.

This clonotype was recorded many times. J is TRBJ2-1 and V is TRBV11-2, with unresolved D. The germline CDR1 and CDR2 sequences are SGHAT and FQNNGV. The CDR3 loop spans 16 amino acids. V dropped 5 bases and J dropped 2 bases, with 16 bases sitting between them. CDR3 protein: CASSPWSNSAYNEQFF. The CDR3 region has the DNA TGTGCCAGCAGCCCTTGGTCGAACTCGGCCTACAATGAGCAGTTCTTC. The full variable domain, rest sourced from reference TRBV11-2 and TRBJ2-1, is EAGVAQSPRYKIIEKRQSVAFWCNPISGHATLYWYQQILGQGPKLLIQFQNNGVVDDSQLPKDRFSAERLKGVDSTLKIQPAKLEDSAVYLCASSPWSNSAYNEQFFGPGTRLTVL.

This clonotype was recorded many times. The chain combines TRBV7-2 with TRBJ1-2; D is undetermined. Trimming cost V 6 bases and J 8 bases, with 22 bases left between them. Germline V CDR1 and CDR2: SGHTA, FQGNSA. CDR3 length: 15 residues. The CDR3 bases are TGTGCCAGCAGTCCAGTAGGTGGCAGGTCTGAGGGCTACACCTTC. Its protein product is CASSPVGGRSEGYTF.

This clonotype was detected ten times or more. CDR3 bases: TGTGCCATCAGCTTCGACAGGGAAAATTCACCCCTCCACTTT. Protein: CAISFDRENSPLHF. The chain carries TRBV10-3 and TRBJ1-6; 7 nucleotides align to TRBD1. The length of the CDR3 is 14 residues. The trim removed 6 bases at V and 7 bases at J, leaving 6 bases unmatched. The germline V gene encodes CDR1 ENHRY and CDR2 SYGVKD.

The sample holds many counts of this clonotype. The chain joins TRBV5-1 to TRBJ1-1, with D maybe TRBD1 (5 bases). The CDR3 totals 20 residues. Germline CDR1 reads SGHRS; CDR2 reads YFSETQ. Trimming shortened V by 0 bases and J by 0 bases, and 24 bases separated the two germline ends. The CDR3, as DNA: TGCGCCAGCAGCTTGGATTCTACCCGGGGCGCGGGGGGGATGAACACTGAAGCTTTCTTT. As protein: CASSLDSTRGAGGMNTEAFF.

This clonotype came up many times. The chain is built from TRBV5-5 and TRBJ2-2; TRBD2 agrees at 8 bases. J was trimmed by 3 bases and V by 3 bases; bases with no gene match: 4. CDR3 length: 15 amino acids. Germline loops: CDR1 SGHKS, CDR2 YYEKEE (reference sequence). CDR3 nucleotides: TGTGCCAGCAGCTCCCCCGGGAGGGACACCGGGGAGCTGTTTTTT. Translation gives CASSSPGRDTGELFF.

The sample holds many counts of this clonotype. The J gene is TRBJ1-4, the V gene TRBV20-1; D might be TRBD1 (6 bases). The CDR3 runs 15 residues. Germline-derived CDR1 and CDR2 are DFQATT and SNEGSKA (reference sequence). V was trimmed by 3 bases and J by 3 bases, leaving 14 bases between them. The CDR3 sequence is CSASPPGAANEKLFF. The CDR3 DNA sequence: TGCAGTGCTAGCCCTCCGGGGGCAGCTAATGAAAAACTGTTTTTT.

This clonotype showed up many times. V usage is TRBV4-1 and J usage is TRBJ2-4; D unclear. With 1 base removed from V and 6 bases from J, the gap between germline ends came to 16 bases. The CDR3 spans 16 residues. Germline CDR1 is MGHRA and CDR2 is YSYEKL. The CDR3 sequence is CASSQVAVTLRNIQYF. Written as DNA, the CDR3 is TGCGCCAGCAGCCAAGTGGCCGTGACCCTCCGAAACATTCAGTACTTC.

This clonotype was seen ten or more times. This chain joins TRBV5-1 and TRBJ2-7, with TRBD2 as a possible D gene (5 bases). The CDR3 has 14 amino acids. The germline V gene has CDR1 SGHRS and CDR2 YFSETQ. With 0 bases removed from V and 0 bases from J, the gap between germline ends came to 7 bases. The CDR3 sequence is CASSLDGSSYEQYF. The CDR3 DNA follows: TGCGCCAGCAGCTTGGATGGGAGCTCCTACGAGCAGTACTTC.

This clonotype was counted at least ten times. Written as DNA, the CDR3 is TGCGCCAGCAGCTCCCTTCGGTTGCGTGGGGCGAAAGAGCAGTTCTTC. It codes for CASSSLRLRGAKEQFF. V and J are TRBV5-1 and TRBJ2-1; D is perhaps TRBD1 (5 bases). V lost 3 bases and J 10 bases, leaving 23 bases between the germline ends. Germline V gene lookup returns CDR1 SGHRS and CDR2 YFSETQ. CDR3 size: 16 residues.

The sample holds many counts of this clonotype. The chain uses TRBV20-1 and TRBJ2-5; TRBD1 or TRBD2 may be the D gene (5 bases each). Trimming cost V 6 bases and J 4 bases, with 18 bases left between them. Germline V gene lookup returns CDR1 DFQATT and CDR2 SNEGSKA (reference sequence). CDR3 length equals 14 residues. CDR3 sequence reads: CSAFSGTERETQYF. Here the CDR3 DNA reads TGCAGTGCCTTTTCCGGGACGGAAAGAGAGACCCAGTACTTC.

There are many counts of this clonotype. The rearrangement links TRBV5-1 to TRBJ2-2, with a tentative D call TRBD1 (5 bases). V lost 0 bases, J lost 4 bases, and 10 bases lay in between. The CDR3 sequence is 15 residues long. Germline CDR1 reads SGHRS; CDR2 reads YFSETQ. For the CDR3, the DNA is TGCGCCAGCAGCTTGGACAGGCCATCCACCGGGGAGCTGTTTTTT. This sequence encodes CASSLDRPSTGELFF.

At least ten counts were recorded for this clonotype. V usage is TRBV3-1 and J usage is TRBJ1-2, with D possibly TRBD1 on 6 matching bases. This CDR3 contains 14 residues. CDR1 and CDR2 from the germline V gene are LGHDT and YNNKEL (reference sequence). V shed 11 bases and J shed 3 bases, with 19 bases lying between them. CDR3 amino acids: CAVRDTAGDYGYTF. The CDR3 region has the DNA TGTGCCGTCCGGGACACCGCGGGGGACTATGGCTACACCTTC.

This clonotype came up many times. The chain employs TRBV20-1 and TRBJ1-5, with a tentative D call TRBD1 (5 bases). Trimming removed 0 bases at V and 4 bases at J, with 16 bases between. The germline V gene encodes CDR1 DFQATT and CDR2 SNEGSKA (reference sequence). This CDR3 has 16 amino acids. CDR3 DNA sequence: TGCAGTGCTAGAGATCCCTTGGCACAGGAAAATCAGCCCCAGCATTTT. Translation gives CSARDPLAQENQPQHF.

Here the CDR3 reads CASSLWGQGARIDYGYTF. As DNA, the CDR3 is TGCGCCAGCAGCTTGTGGGGACAGGGGGCCCGGATAGACTATGGCTACACCTTC. The V and J genes are TRBV5-1 and TRBJ1-2, with 12 bases that match TRBD1. The CDR3 loop spans 18 amino acids. After removal of 1 base from V and 3 bases from J, the junction contained 10 bases not matched to a gene. Germline V gene sequence: CDR1 SGHRS, CDR2 YFSETQ.

This clonotype was seen repeatedly, ten times or more. The chain uses TRBV9 and TRBJ2-7; the match to TRBD1 covers 8 bases. Germline V CDR1 and CDR2: SGDLS, YYNGEE. V trimming: 0 bases; J trimming: 0 bases; junction bases outside the gene matches: 5. The CDR3 extends over 16 amino acids. Here the CDR3 reads CASSVADRAHSYEQYF. In DNA, the CDR3 is TGTGCCAGCAGCGTAGCGGACAGGGCCCACTCCTACGAGCAGTACTTC.

This clonotype was recorded at least ten times. This rearrangement joins TRBV6-5 to TRBJ1-2; D is ambiguous. CDR3 length equals 13 residues. Germline loops: CDR1 MNHEY, CDR2 SVGAGI. Between the trimmed V and J ends, which lost 8 bases and 3 bases, there was a span of 13 bases. The CDR3 spells CASQSTGDYGYTF. The CDR3 coding sequence is TGTGCCAGCCAATCCACCGGTGACTATGGCTACACCTTC.

This clonotype was seen repeatedly, ten times or more. The chain recombines TRBV4-1 with TRBJ2-1, with D possibly matching TRBD1 (5 bases). The CDR3 is 14 amino acids. Germline lookup yields CDR1 MGHRA and CDR2 YSYEKL. Trimming shortened V by 2 bases and J by 3 bases, and 8 bases separated the two germline ends. CDR3 coding DNA: TGCGCCAGCAGCCAATGGGGCGTCTACAATGAGCAGTTCTTC. Translated: CASSQWGVYNEQFF.

This clonotype was counted at least ten times. The rearrangement links TRBV12-3 or TRBV12-4 to TRBJ2-7, with unresolved D. The CDR3 loop spans 12 amino acids. The germline V and J ends were trimmed by 2 bases and 3 bases, with 5 bases remaining between them. CDR3 amino acids: CASSLSRYEQYF. DNA of the CDR3: TGTGCCAGCAGTTTATCCCGCTACGAGCAGTACTTC.

This clonotype has ten or more counts. The CDR3 region has the DNA TGCGCCAGCAGCTTGGATACAGGGGGTGCCAGGGGTCAGTACTTC. Translation: CASSLDTGGARGQYF. The gene calls are TRBV5-1 and TRBJ2-4, with TRBD1 matching 8 bases. Germline CDR1 is SGHRS and CDR2 is YFSETQ. The CDR3 is 15 residues long. V gave up 0 bases and J gave up 12 bases; unmatched junction bases: 11.

The table lists this clonotype with many counts. This chain connects TRBV20-1 to TRBJ1-2; 11 nucleotides align to TRBD1. V shed 7 bases, J shed 5 bases, and the junction held 6 bases outside the gene matches. The CDR3 runs to 13 residues. Germline CDR1 DFQATT, CDR2 SNEGSKA (reference sequence). The CDR3 is CSVKDRGPYGYTF. CDR3 nucleotide sequence: TGCAGTGTTAAGGACAGGGGGCCGTATGGCTACACCTTC.

Many counts were recorded for this clonotype. The chain recombines TRBV5-1 with TRBJ2-3; 11 bases are shared with TRBD1. The CDR3 consists of 14 residues. Germline-derived CDR1 and CDR2 are SGHRS and YFSETQ. After removal of 7 bases from V and 2 bases from J, the junction contained 3 bases not matched to a gene. CDR3 sequence reads: CASGQGASTDTQYF. CDR3 DNA: TGCGCCAGCGGACAGGGGGCTTCCACAGATACGCAGTATTTT.

This clonotype has ten or more counts. The rearrangement uses TRBV9 and TRBJ2-3; 7 bases are shared with TRBD2. This CDR3 region has 15 residues. Germline loops: CDR1 SGDLS, CDR2 YYNGEE. V lost 6 bases and J lost 2; bases outside the gene matches: 9. The DNA for the CDR3 is TGTGCCAGCACCTCTGGCGGGGGTACCACAGATACGCAGTATTTT. Translation: CASTSGGGTTDTQYF.

This clonotype showed up many times. The V gene is TRBV2, the J gene TRBJ2-3; tentative D call: TRBD1 (5 bases). The V and J ends lost 8 bases and 4 bases respectively, with 7 bases between them. The CDR3 has 11 residues. Germline V gene sequence: CDR1 SNHLY, CDR2 FYNNEI. The CDR3 DNA reads TGTGCCAGCGAACAGGCAGATACGCAGTATTTT. It translates to CASEQADTQYF.